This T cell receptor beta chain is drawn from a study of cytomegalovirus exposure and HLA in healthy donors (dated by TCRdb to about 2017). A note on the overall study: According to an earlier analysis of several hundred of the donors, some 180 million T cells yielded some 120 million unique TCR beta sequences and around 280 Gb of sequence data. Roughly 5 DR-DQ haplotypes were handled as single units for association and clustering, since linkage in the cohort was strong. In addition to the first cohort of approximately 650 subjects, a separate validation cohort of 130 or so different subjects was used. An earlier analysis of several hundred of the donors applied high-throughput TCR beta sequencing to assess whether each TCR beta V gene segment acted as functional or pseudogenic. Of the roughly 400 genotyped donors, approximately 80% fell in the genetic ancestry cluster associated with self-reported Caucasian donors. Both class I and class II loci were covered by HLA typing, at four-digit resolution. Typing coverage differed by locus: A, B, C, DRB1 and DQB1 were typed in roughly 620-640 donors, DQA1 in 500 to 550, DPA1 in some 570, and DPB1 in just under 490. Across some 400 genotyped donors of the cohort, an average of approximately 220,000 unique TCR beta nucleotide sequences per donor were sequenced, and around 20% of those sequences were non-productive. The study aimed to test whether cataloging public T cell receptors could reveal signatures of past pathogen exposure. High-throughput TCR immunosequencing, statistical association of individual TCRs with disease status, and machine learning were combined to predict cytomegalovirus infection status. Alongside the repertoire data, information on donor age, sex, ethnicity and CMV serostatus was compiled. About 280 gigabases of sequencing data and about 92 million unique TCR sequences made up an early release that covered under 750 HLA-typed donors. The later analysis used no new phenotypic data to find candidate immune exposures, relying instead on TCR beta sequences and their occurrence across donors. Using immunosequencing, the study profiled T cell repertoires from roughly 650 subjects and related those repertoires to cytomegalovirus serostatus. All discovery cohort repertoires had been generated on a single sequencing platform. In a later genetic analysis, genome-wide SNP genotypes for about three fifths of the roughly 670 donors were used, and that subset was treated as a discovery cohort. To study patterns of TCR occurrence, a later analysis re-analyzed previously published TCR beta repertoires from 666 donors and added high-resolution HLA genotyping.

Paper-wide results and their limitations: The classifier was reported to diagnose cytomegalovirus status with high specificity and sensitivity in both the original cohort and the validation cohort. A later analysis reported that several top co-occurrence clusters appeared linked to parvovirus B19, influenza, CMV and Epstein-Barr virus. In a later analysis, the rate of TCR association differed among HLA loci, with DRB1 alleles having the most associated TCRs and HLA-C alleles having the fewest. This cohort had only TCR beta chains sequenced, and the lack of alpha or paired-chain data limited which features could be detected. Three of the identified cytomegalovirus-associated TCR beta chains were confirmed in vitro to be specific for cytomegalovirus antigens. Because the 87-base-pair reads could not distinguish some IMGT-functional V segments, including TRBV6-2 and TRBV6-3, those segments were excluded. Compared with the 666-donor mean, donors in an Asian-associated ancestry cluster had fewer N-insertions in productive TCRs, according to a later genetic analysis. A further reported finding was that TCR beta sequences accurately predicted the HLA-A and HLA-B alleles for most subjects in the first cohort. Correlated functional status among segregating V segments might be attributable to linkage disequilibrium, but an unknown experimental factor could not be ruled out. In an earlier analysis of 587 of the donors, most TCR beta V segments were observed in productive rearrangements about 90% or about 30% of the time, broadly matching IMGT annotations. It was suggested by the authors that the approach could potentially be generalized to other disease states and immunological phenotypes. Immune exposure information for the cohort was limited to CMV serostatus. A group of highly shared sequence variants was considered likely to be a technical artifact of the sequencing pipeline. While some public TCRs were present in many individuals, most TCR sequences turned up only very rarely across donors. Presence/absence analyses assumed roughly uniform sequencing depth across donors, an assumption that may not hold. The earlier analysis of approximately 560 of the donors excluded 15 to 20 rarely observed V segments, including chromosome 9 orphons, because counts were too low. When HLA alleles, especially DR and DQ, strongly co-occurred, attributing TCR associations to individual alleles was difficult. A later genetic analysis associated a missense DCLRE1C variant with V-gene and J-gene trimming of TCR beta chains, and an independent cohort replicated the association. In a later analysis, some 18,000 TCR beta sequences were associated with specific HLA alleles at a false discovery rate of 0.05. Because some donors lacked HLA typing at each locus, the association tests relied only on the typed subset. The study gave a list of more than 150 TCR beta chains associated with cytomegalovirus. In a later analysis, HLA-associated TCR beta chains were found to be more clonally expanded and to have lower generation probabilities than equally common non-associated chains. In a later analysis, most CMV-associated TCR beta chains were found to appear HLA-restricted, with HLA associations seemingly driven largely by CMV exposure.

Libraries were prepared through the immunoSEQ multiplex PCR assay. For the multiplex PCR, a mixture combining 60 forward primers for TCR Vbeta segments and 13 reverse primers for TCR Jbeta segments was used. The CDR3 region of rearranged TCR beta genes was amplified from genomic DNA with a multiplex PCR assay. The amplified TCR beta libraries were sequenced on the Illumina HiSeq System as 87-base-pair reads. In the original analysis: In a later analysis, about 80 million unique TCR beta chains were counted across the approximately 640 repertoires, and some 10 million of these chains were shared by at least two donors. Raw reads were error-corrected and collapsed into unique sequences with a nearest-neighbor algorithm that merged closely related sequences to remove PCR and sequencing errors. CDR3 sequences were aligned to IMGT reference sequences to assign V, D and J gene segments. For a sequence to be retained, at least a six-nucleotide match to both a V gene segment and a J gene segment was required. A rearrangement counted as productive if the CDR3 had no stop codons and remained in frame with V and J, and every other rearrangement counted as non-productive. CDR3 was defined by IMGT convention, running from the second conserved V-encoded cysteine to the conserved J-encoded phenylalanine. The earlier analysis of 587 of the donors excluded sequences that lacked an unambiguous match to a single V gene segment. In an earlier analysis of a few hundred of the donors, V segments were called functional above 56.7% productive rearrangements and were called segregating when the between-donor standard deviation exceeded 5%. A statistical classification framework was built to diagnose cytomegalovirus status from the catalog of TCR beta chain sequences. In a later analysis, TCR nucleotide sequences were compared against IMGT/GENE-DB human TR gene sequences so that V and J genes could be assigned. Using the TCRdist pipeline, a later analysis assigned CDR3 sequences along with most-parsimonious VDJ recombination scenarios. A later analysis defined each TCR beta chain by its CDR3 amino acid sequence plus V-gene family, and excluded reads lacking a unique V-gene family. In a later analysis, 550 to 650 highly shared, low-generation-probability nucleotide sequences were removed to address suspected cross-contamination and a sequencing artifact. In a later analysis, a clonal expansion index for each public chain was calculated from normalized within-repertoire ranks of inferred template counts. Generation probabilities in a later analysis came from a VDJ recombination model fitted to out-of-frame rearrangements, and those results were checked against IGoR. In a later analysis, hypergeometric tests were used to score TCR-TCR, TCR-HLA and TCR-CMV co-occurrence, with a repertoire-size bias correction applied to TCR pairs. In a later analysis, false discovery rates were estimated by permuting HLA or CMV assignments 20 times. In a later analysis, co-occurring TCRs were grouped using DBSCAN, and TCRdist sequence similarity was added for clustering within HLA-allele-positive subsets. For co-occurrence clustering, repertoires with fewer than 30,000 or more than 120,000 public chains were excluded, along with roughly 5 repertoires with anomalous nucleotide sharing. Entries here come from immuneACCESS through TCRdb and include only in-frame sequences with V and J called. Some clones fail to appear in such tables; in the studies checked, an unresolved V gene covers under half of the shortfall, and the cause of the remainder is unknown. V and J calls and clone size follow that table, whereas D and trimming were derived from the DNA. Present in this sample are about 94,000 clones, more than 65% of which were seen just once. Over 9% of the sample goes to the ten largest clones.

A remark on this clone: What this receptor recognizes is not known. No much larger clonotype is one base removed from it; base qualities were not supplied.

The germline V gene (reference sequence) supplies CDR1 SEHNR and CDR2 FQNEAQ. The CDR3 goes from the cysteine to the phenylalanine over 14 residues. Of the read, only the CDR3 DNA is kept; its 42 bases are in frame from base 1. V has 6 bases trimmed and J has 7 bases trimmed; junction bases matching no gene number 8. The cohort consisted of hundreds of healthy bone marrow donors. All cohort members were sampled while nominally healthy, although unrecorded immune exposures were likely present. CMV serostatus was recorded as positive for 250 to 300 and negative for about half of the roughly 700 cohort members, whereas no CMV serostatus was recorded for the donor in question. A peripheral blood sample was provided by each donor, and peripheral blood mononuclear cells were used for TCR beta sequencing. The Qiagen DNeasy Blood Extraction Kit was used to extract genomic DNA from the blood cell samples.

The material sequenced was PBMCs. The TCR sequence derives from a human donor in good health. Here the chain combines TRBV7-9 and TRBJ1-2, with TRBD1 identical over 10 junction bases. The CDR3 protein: CASRKDGQGGGYTF. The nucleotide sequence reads TGTGCCAGCAGGAAGGACGGACAGGGGGGTGGCTACACCTTC.